This T cell receptor (beta chain) came from a study of T cells in Graves' hyperthyroidism and ophthalmopathy. Overall study findings and caveats: Clonotypes that were expanded in thyroid above 0.001 mostly appeared in blood too. Ophthalmopathy and stable hyperthyroidism were told apart by a 13 V-J model.

This clonotype was recorded many times. The antigen is undetermined. Diagnoses were made from clinical symptoms, serum measures (thyroxine and TRAb), thyroid ultrasound and orbital computed tomography. The PBMCs studied were ones that came from 9 to 10 ml fresh peripheral blood. What was amplified from RNA transcripts were TCR beta CDR3 regions. A first-round RT-PCR of the TCR CDR3 used the HTBI primer set. One entry per CDR3 protein, called by TCRdb with MiXCR from the multiplex PCR reads. The sample lists 150,000 or so distinct CDR3 sequences, approximately 20% occurring once. The CDR3 extends over 11 amino acids. Germline loops: CDR1 SGHRS, CDR2 YFSETQ. Trimming stripped 5 bases from V and 4 bases from J, with 6 bases between.

The TCR originated in a woman aged 50 to 65 with Graves' hyperthyroidism that later progressed to Graves' ophthalmopathy. Sequenced sample: blood. The chain combines TRBV5-1 with TRBJ1-2; D unresolved. The CDR3 here is CASSDGYGYTF. CDR3 sequence (DNA): TGCGCCAGCAGTGACGGCTATGGCTACACCTTC.